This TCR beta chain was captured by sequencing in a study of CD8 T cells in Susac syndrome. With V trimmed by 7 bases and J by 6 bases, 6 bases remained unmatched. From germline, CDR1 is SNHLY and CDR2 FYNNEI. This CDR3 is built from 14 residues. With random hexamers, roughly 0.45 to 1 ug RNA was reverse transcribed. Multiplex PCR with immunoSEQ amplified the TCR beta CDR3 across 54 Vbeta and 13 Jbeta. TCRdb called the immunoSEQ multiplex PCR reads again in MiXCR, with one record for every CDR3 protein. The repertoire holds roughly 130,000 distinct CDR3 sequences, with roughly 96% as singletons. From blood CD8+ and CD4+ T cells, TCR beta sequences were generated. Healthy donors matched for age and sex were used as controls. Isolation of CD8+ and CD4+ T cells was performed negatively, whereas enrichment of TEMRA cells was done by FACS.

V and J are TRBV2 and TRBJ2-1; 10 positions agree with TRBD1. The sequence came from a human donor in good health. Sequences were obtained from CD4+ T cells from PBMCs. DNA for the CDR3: TGTGCCAGCACCCGGGACAGGGGCCCCAATGAGCAGTTCTTC. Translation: CASTRDRGPNEQFF.